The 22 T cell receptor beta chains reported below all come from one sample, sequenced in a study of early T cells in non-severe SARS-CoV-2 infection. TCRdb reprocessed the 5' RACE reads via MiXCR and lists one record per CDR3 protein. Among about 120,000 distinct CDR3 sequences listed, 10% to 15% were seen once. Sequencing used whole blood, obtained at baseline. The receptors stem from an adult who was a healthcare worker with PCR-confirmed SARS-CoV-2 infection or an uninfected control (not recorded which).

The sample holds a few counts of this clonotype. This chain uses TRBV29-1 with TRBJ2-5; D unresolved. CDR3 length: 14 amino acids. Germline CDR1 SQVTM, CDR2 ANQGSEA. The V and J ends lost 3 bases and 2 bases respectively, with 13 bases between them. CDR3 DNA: TGCAGCGTTGATTCTAAGGGCAATCAAGAGACCCAGTACTTC. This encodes CSVDSKGNQETQYF. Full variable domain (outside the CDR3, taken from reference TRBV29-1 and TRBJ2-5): SAVISQKPSRDICQRGTSLTIQCQVDSQVTMMFWYRQQPGQSLTLIATANQGSEATYESGFVIDKFPISRPNLTFSTLTVSNMSPEDSSIYLCSVDSKGNQETQYFGPGTRLLVL.

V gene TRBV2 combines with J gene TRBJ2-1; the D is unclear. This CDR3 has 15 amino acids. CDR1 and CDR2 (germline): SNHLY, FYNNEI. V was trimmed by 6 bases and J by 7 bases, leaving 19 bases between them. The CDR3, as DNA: TGTGCCAGCAGCCCCATGGGGTTCGGCTTAAATGAGCAGTTCTTC. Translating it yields CASSPMGFGLNEQFF.

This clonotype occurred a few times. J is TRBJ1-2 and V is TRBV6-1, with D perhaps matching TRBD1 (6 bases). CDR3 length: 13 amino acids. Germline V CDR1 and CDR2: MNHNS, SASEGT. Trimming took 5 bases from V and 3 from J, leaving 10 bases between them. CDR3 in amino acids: CASSRDIYYGYTF. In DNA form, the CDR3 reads TGTGCCAGCAGTAGGGACATATACTATGGCTACACCTTC.

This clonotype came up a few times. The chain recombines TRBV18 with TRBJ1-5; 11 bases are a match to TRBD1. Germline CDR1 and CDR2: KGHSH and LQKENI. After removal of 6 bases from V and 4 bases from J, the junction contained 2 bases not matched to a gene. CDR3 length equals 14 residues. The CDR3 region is CASSGDRGNQPQHF. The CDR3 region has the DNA TGTGCCAGCTCCGGGGACAGGGGGAATCAGCCCCAGCATTTT.

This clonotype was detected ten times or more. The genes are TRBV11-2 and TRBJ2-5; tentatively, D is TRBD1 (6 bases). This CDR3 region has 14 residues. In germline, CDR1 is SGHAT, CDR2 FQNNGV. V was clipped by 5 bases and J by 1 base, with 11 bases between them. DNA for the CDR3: TGTGCCAGCAGCCAGGGGACGTTCCAAGAGACCCAGTACTTC. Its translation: CASSQGTFQETQYF.

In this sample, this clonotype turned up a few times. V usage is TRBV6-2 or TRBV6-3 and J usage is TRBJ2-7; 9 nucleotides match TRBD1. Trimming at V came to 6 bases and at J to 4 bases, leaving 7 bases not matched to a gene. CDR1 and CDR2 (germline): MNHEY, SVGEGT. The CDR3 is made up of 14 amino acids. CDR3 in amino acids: CASRPGTGRYEQYF. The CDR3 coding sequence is TGTGCCAGCAGGCCCGGGACAGGGAGATACGAGCAGTACTTC.

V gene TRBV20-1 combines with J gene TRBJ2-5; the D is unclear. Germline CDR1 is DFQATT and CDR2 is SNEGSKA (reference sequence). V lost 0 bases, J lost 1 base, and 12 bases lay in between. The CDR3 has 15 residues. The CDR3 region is CSARDLRAAQETQYF. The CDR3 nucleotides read TGCAGTGCTAGAGATTTAAGGGCGGCCCAAGAGACCCAGTACTTC.

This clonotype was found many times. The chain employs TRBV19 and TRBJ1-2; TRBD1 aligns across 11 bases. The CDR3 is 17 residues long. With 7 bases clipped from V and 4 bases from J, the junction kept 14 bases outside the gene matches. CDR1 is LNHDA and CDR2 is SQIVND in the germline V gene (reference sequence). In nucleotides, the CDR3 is TGTGCCAGTATCCGAAAACCGGGACAGGGGGTATCCTATGGCTACACCTTC. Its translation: CASIRKPGQGVSYGYTF.

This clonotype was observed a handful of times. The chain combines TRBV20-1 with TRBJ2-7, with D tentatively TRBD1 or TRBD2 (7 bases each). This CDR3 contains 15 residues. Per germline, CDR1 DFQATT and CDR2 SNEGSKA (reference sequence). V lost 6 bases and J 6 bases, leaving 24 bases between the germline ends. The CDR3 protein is CSAPSGGGSSGEQYF. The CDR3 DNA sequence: TGCAGTGCACCCTCAGGGGGGGGTTCCTCTGGCGAGCAGTACTTC.

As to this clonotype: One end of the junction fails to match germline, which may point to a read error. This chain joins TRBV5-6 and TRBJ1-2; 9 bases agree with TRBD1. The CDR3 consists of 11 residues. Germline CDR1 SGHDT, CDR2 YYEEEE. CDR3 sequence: CASSFRQGDAF. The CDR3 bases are TGTGCCAGCAGCTTCAGACAGGGGGACGCCTTC.

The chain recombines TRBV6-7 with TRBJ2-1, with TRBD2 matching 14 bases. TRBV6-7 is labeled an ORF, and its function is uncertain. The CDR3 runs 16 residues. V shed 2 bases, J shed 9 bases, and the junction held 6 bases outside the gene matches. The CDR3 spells CASSYRGLAGECEQFF. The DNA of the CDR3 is TGTGCCAGCAGTTACCGGGGACTAGCGGGAGAATGTGAGCAGTTCTTC.

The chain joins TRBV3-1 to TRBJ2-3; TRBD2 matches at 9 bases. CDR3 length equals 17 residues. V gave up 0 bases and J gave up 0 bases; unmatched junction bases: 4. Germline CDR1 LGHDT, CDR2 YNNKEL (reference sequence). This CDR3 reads CASSQDRTSGSTDTQYF. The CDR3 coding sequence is TGTGCCAGCAGCCAAGATCGAACTAGCGGGAGCACAGATACGCAGTATTTT.

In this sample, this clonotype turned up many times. In DNA, the CDR3 is TGTGCCAGCAGCCAAAGGCAAACTAGGCCAGATACGCAGTATTTT. Amino acids: CASSQRQTRPDTQYF. The V and J genes are TRBV9 and TRBJ2-3, with D tentatively TRBD2 (5 bases). The CDR3 has 15 residues. Germline V gene data show CDR1 as SGDLS and CDR2 as YYNGEE. V lost 4 bases and J 4 bases, leaving 16 bases between the germline ends.

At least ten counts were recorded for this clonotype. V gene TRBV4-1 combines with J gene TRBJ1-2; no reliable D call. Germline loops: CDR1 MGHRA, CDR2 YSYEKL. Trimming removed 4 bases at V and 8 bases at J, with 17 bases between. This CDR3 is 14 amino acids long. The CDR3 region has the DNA TGCGCCAGCAGCCCCAGTTTGCCCAGAGCGGGCTACACCTTC. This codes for CASSPSLPRAGYTF.

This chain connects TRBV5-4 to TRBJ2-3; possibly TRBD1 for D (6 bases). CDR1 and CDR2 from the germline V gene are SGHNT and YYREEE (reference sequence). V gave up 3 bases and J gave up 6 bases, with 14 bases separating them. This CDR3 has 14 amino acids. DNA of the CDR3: TGTGCCAGCAGCTCCCGACAGGAGGCGGATACGCAGTATTTT. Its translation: CASSSRQEADTQYF.

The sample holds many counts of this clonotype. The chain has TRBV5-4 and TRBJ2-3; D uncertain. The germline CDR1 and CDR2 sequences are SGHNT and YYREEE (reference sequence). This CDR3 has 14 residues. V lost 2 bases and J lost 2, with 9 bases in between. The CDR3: CASSLQIATDTQYF. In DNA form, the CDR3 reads TGTGCCAGCAGCTTACAAATAGCCACAGATACGCAGTATTTT.

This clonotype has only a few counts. The CDR3 reads CASSTGTGAIQETQYF. CDR3 bases: TGCGCCAGCAGCACCGGGACAGGGGCTATCCAAGAGACCCAGTACTTC. The V gene is TRBV5-1, the J gene TRBJ2-5; TRBD1 agrees at 10 bases. Germline V CDR1 and CDR2: SGHRS, YFSETQ. This CDR3 is 16 amino acids long. The junction had 7 bases not matched to a gene; V was cut back by 4 bases and J by 1 base. Combining the CDR3 with reference TRBV5-1 and TRBJ2-5 gives the whole variable domain KAGVTQTPRYLIKTRGQQVTLSCSPISGHRSVSWYQQTPGQGLQFLFEYFSETQRNKGNFPGRFSGRQFSNSRSEMNVSTLELGDSALYLCASSTGTGAIQETQYFGPGTRLLVL.

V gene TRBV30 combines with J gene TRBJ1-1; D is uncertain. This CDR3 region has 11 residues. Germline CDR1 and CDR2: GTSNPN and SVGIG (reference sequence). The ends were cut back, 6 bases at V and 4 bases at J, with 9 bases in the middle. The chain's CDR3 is CACQARTEAFF. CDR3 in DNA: TGTGCCTGTCAAGCCCGCACTGAAGCTTTCTTT.

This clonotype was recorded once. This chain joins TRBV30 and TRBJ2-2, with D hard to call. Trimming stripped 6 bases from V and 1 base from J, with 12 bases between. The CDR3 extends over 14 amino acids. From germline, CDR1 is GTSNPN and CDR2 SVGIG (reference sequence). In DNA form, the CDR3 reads TGTGCCTGCCCAAGGTCCGGGAACACCGGGGAGCTGTTTTTT. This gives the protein CACPRSGNTGELFF.

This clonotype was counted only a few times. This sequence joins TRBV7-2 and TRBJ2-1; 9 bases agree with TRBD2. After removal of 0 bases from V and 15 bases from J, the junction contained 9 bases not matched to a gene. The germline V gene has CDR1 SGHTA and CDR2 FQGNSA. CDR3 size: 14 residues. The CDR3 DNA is TGTGCCAGCAGCTTAGCAGCGCGGGAGGGCCCCGTGTTCTTC. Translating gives CASSLAAREGPVFF.

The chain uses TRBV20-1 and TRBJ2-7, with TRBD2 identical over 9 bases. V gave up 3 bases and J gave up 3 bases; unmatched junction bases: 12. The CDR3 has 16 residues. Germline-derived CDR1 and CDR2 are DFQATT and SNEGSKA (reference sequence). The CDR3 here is CSASTALAGTLYEQYF. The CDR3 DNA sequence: TGCAGTGCTAGTACCGCGCTAGCGGGAACCCTCTACGAGCAGTACTTC.

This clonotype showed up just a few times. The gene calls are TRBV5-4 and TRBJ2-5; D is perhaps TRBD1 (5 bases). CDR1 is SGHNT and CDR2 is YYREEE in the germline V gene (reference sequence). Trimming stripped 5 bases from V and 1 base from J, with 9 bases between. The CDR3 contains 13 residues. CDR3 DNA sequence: TGTGCCAGCAGTCTTGACAGCCAAGAGACCCAGTACTTC. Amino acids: CASSLDSQETQYF.